This T cell receptor (beta chain) originates from a study of breast tumors, draining lymph nodes, adjacent tissues. Overall study findings and caveats: Tumor TCR diversity was below lymph nodes but above nontumor tissue.

TCRdb processed the multiplex PCR reads anew with MiXCR; each CDR3 protein has one entry. The sample records fewer than 80,000 distinct CDR3 sequences, roughly two fifths being singletons. The CDR3 has 20 amino acids. Germline CDR1 is SGDLS and CDR2 is YYNGEE. V shed 3 bases, J shed 4 bases, and the junction held 12 bases outside the gene matches. At least ten counts were recorded for this clonotype. What it binds is not known. This TCR was recovered from a female donor with breast cancer. Some clones in this sample may be carry-over from other donors' samples. The sample comprised breast tumor tissue. The J gene is TRBJ2-2, the V gene TRBV9; 16 bases fit TRBD2. In nucleotides, the CDR3 is TGTGCCAGCAGCGCGGGACTAGCGGGAGGGCCGTCCTGGGGCACCGGGGAGCTGTTTTTT. Translating it yields CASSAGLAGGPSWGTGELFF.